Listed below are T cell receptor beta chains from one sample, sequenced in a study of post-analysis software for immune sequencing data. TCRdb reanalysed the PCR reads using MiXCR and keeps one entry per CDR3 protein. This sample has about 810,000 distinct CDR3 sequences, with about 57% found just once. The sample consisted of blood. The receptors were gathered from a girl aged 10-17 years with multiple sclerosis. CDR3s include the opening cysteine and the closing phenylalanine or tryptophan. Fields, in order: V gene, D gene, clone size, J gene, CDR3 DNA, CDR3 protein. A D gene is named only where the DNA matches it firmly. Rows give clone size only sometimes, using once, few, many, or a class for an expanded clone.

>TRBV6-5|.|few|TRBJ1-6
TGTGCCAGCAAGGCCAGTGATAATTCACCCCTCCACTTT
CASKASDNSPLHF
>TRBV5-4|.|few|TRBJ1-6
TGTGCCAGCAGCCCCTATTGGGGGCTTAATTCACCCCTCCACTTT
CASSPYWGLNSPLHF
>TRBV12-3/TRBV12-4|.|few|TRBJ2-5
TGTGCCAGCAGTCAAACGACAGGTCCCGCCCAAGAGACCCAGTACTTC
CASSQTTGPAQETQYF
>TRBV4-1|TRBD1|few|TRBJ2-4
TGCGCCAGCAGCCAAGGGGGACAGGGGGTCGAAAACATTCAGTACTTC
CASSQGGQGVENIQYF
>TRBV20-1|TRBD1|.|TRBJ2-7
TGCAGTGCTAGCCGCGGACAGGGCGGCGAGCAGTACTTC
CSASRGQGGEQYF
>TRBV20-1|.|.|TRBJ2-3
TGCAGTGCTGCCAATTTCATAAGTTTGTCAGATACGCAGTATTTT
CSAANFISLSDTQYF
>TRBV12-3/TRBV12-4|.|.|TRBJ2-7
TGTGCCAGCAGTTTATACACTTACGAGCAGTACTTC
CASSLYTYEQYF
>TRBV7-8|TRBD2|.|TRBJ2-5
TGTGCCAGCAGCTTAGTGGGACTAGCGGGGACCCAAGAGACCCAGTACTTC
CASSLVGLAGTQETQYF
>TRBV5-1|.|.|TRBJ2-3
TGCGCCAGCGGCACCGCTGTGTCCCCAGATACGCAGTATTTT
CASGTAVSPDTQYF
>TRBV12-3/TRBV12-4|TRBD2|many|TRBJ2-3
TGTGCCAGCAGTCCCGGGGGGGGCAGGGTGAATACGCAGTATTTT
CASSPGGGRVNTQYF
>TRBV7-9|.|.|TRBJ1-2
TGTGCCAGCAGCTTTAGGGGGAATGGCTACACCTTC
CASSFRGNGYTF
>TRBV9|.|few|TRBJ2-7
TGTGCCAGCAGCGTAACCTTGGGGTGTTATTGCTCCTACGAGCAGTACTTC
CASSVTLGCYCSYEQYF
>TRBV6-5|.|.|TRBJ2-1
TGTGCCAGCAGTTCGGGCGCCTACAATGAGCAGTTCTTC
CASSSGAYNEQFF
>TRBV20-1|.|.|TRBJ1-5
TGCAGTGCTAGAGATCAAGGTGGAAATAGCAATCAGCCCCAGCATTTT
CSARDQGGNSNQPQHF
>TRBV3-1|TRBD1|few|TRBJ1-2
TGTGCCAGCAGCCAAGTGGAGAGACAGGGATGCACCTTC
CASSQVERQGCTF
>TRBV12-3/TRBV12-4|.|.|TRBJ1-5
TGTGCCAGCAGTTTAGCAGGAAGGGGGAACAATCAGCCCCAGCATTTT
CASSLAGRGNNQPQHF
>TRBV15|TRBD2|.|TRBJ2-1
TGTGCCACCAGCAGAGCATCCGGGACTAGCGGGCAAAATGAGCAGTTCTTC
CATSRASGTSGQNEQFF
>TRBV2|TRBD1|.|TRBJ2-3
TGTGCCAGCAGTAACTCCGGGACAGGGAAGGGTCGCACAGATACGCAGTATTTT
CASSNSGTGKGRTDTQYF
>TRBV29-1|TRBD1|few|TRBJ1-1
TGCAGCGTTCGACAGGGCCGCGGGAACACTGAAGCTTTCTTT
CSVRQGRGNTEAFF
>TRBV6-1|TRBD1|few|TRBJ2-7
TGTGCCAGCAGTGGGACAGGGCGGGGTTACGAGCAGTACTTC
CASSGTGRGYEQYF
>TRBV20-1|.|few|TRBJ2-1
TGCAGTGCTAGTGAAGGCCCGGGGCTAGCTACCTTCAATGAGCAGTTCTTC
CSASEGPGLATFNEQFF
>TRBV29-1|TRBD1|.|TRBJ1-5
TGCAGCGTTGTGGACAGGGCGCAAGGGGCCCAGCATTTT
CSVVDRAQGAQHF
>TRBV12-3/TRBV12-4|TRBD2|.|TRBJ2-1
TGTGCCAGCAGTTCGGTAGCGGGGGGTTACAATGAGCAGTTCTTC
CASSSVAGGYNEQFF